A selection of T cell receptor beta chains follows, all from one sample in a study of response to subunit inactivated influenza vaccine. TCRdb reprocessed the RT-PCR reads with MiXCR, giving one entry per CDR3 protein. The profile shows approximately 290,000 distinct CDR3 sequences, 22% of them singletons. Sequencing was performed on PBMCs from blood, taken 21 months after vaccination. The receptors derive from a man aged 50 to 69 who received an inactivated influenza vaccine. Each CDR3 is given with its conserved first and last residue. The D gene is left open where the match is weak. Clone size appears in some rows only: once, few, many, or a class for an expanded clone.

clone size,D gene,J gene,V gene,CDR3 protein
few,.,TRBJ1-2,TRBV4-3,CASSQDDWYKGPHGDGYTF
many,.,TRBJ1-5,TRBV28,CASSLRSGAYSNQPQHF
.,.,TRBJ1-5,TRBV3-1,CASSQGAGFQPQHF
.,.,TRBJ1-2,TRBV10-3,CAISYRGEGGYTF
.,.,TRBJ1-2,TRBV6-5,CASSYTPLVVYGYTF
.,.,TRBJ1-2,TRBV3-1,CASSQEGGINYAYTF
.,.,TRBJ1-4,TRBV19,CASTPAGHEKLFF
.,TRBD1,TRBJ2-7,TRBV4-1,CASSPAPDRFDEQYF
few,.,TRBJ2-1,TRBV3-1,CASSQVDEQFF
.,.,TRBJ2-1,TRBV18,CASSPNGVLYNEQFF
.,.,TRBJ1-1,TRBV7-6,CASRRMRGNTEAFF
.,.,TRBJ1-1,TRBV3-1,CASSRTGAGGTEAFF
.,.,TRBJ1-4,TRBV7-2,CASSQKYRDEKLFF
few,TRBD1,TRBJ1-1,TRBV4-1,CASSQGYTGTANTEAFF
.,.,TRBJ1-5,TRBV12-3/TRBV12-4,CASSSVVNQPQHF
few,.,TRBJ2-5,TRBV5-1,CASSLEAETQYF
few,.,TRBJ2-2,TRBV4-2,CASSTGTKNTGELFF
once,.,TRBJ2-7,TRBV20-1,CSARDHKGTSYEQYF
.,TRBD2,TRBJ2-2,TRBV28,CASSLTSGSYTGELFF
.,.,TRBJ2-2,TRBV12-3/TRBV12-4,CASSSRGYGELFF
once,.,TRBJ2-5,TRBV5-1,CASRSRETQYF
.,TRBD2,TRBJ2-5,TRBV20-1,CSARHPPTVAGTYQETQYF
many,.,TRBJ1-1,TRBV7-2,CASSLTRDLTEAFF
few,.,TRBJ2-5,TRBV11-2,CASSRSGFQETQYF